These 19 T cell receptor beta chains came from one sample sequenced in a study of tumor-infiltrating lymphocytes in primary liver carcinoma. Unsorted bulk tissue (roughly 17-32 mg) underwent RNA and DNA co-extraction. A constant-region primer served to make TCR beta cDNA from about 0.45 ug total RNA. ARM-PCR, slightly modified, supplied the TCR beta libraries through three nested multiplex PCR rounds. A C-beta reverse primer was combined with TRBV1-TRBV30 forward primers in the first two PCR rounds, and each round had 9 to 10 cycles. TCRdb independently ran MiXCR on the multiplex PCR reads; one entry per CDR3 protein. The sample includes under 90,000 distinct CDR3 sequences, 65% to 80% of them seen just once. The sequenced sample was liver tumor tissue from sampling region 1. Subset meaning: tumor region T1, superior pole. The source is a man aged 40-49 years with primary liver carcinoma and hepatitis B virus infection.

This clonotype was observed at least ten times. The chain joins TRBV10-3 to TRBJ2-3, with TRBD1 matching over 8 bases. Trimming took 8 bases from V and 2 from J; bases not matched to a gene: 9. Germline CDR1 and CDR2: ENHRY and SYGVKD. The CDR3 spans 15 residues. The CDR3 sequence: CAIGPGTGATDTQYF. Written as DNA, the CDR3 is TGTGCCATCGGCCCCGGGACAGGAGCCACAGATACGCAGTATTTT.

Details on this clonotype: Compared with germline, one end of the junction differs, possibly owing to a read error. The chain recombines TRBV28 with TRBJ1-4; D unclear. CDR3 size: 15 residues. Looked up from germline, CDR1 is MDHEN and CDR2 is SYDVKM. Here the CDR3 DNA reads TGTGACAGCAGAACGGGGTCGAGGGTGTATGAAAAACTGTCTTTT. Translation gives CDSRTGSRVYEKLSF.

On this clonotype: The missing conserved phenylalanine or tryptophan at the end of this CDR3 makes a read error likely. The rearrangement links TRBV7-8 to TRBJ2-3; the match to TRBD2 covers 7 bases. The germline V gene has CDR1 SGHVS and CDR2 FQNEAQ. This CDR3 spans 14 amino acids. The CDR3 sequence: CVSSLGLGTDTQYL. CDR3 bases: TGTGTCAGCAGCCTAGGACTAGGCACAGATACGCAGTATCTT.

Turning to this clonotype: A junction boundary mismatches the germline segment, possibly from a read error. The rearrangement joins TRBV29-1 to TRBJ2-3, with D possibly called TRBD1 or TRBD2 (5 bases each). Germline V gene data show CDR1 as SQVTM and CDR2 as ANQGSEA. The CDR3 is 13 amino acids. The CDR3 coding sequence is TGTAGCGCTGAAGGTCAGGGTCCGGATACGCAGTATTTT. It specifies CSAEGQGPDTQYF.

V usage is TRBV20-1 and J usage is TRBJ2-1; 10 bases agree with TRBD2. Germline CDR1 is DFQATT and CDR2 is SNEGSKA (reference sequence). V dropped 5 bases and J dropped 0; count of bases not matched to a gene: 4. The CDR3 sequence is 15 residues long. The CDR3 sequence: CSAFPSGSSYNEQFF. The CDR3 region has the DNA TGCAGTGCTTTTCCTAGCGGGAGCTCCTACAATGAGCAGTTCTTC.

This clonotype occurred a few times. At one end, the junction sequence differs from germline, possibly due to a read error. This chain uses TRBV4-1 with TRBJ2-2, with D unclear. Per germline, CDR1 MGHRA and CDR2 YSYEKL. This CDR3 is 15 amino acids long. CDR3 nucleotides: TGCGCCAGCAGCCAGGAAGTTGCTAACATCGGGGAGCTGTTTTTT. The encoded protein is CASSQEVANIGELFF.

In regard to this clonotype: Since a much larger clone is just one base distant, this may be a read error. The chain employs TRBV5-1 and TRBJ2-5; D unclear. The CDR3 has 15 residues. Germline V gene lookup returns CDR1 SGHRS and CDR2 YFSETQ. The CDR3 bases are TGCGCCAGCAGCTTGAGCACAGTCTACCAAGAGACCCTGTACTTC. Protein sequence: CASSLSTVYQETLYF.

Note on this clonotype: An end of the junction does not agree with germline; a read error may underlie this. CDR3 bases: TGTGCCAGCAGTTTGGGTGGCTCTGGGGCCAACGTCCTGAGTTTC. Translating it yields CASSLGGSGANVLSF. J is TRBJ2-6 and V is TRBV28, with a tentative D call TRBD1 (5 bases). The CDR3 covers 15 residues. CDR1 and CDR2 from the germline V gene are MDHEN and SYDVKM.

In this sample, this clonotype turned up once. The chain links TRBV24-1 to TRBJ2-1, with D tentatively TRBD2 (5 bases). Germline CDR1 reads KGHDR; CDR2 reads SFDVKD. V lost 4 bases to trimming and J lost 11 bases, with 17 bases between them. The CDR3 has 14 amino acids. CDR3 sequence: CATSDLVGIGKQFF. In DNA, the CDR3 is TGTGCCACCAGTGACTTAGTTGGTATCGGGAAGCAGTTCTTC.

As concerns this clonotype: A read error is likely, as this CDR3 ends without the conserved phenylalanine or tryptophan. No DNA is shown, since the ends of the CDR3 on it are uncertain; the CDR3 is the one TCRdb lists. The rearrangement links TRBV11-2 to TRBJ2-3; the D call in the table, TRBD2, was not verified against the DNA. Including both end residues, the CDR3 is 16 amino acids long. Looked up from germline, CDR1 is SGHAT and CDR2 is FQNNGV. CDR3 region: CASSLERLAWTDTRYL.

As concerns this clonotype: This clone may be a read error of a much larger clone one base away. The rearrangement joins TRBV4-2 to TRBJ2-7; no clear D gene. Germline-derived CDR1 and CDR2 are LGHNA and YNFKEQ. The CDR3 loop spans 14 amino acids. The CDR3 here is CANSQGQDGYEQYF. The CDR3 nucleotides read TGTGCCAACAGCCAAGGGCAGGACGGCTACGAGCAGTACTTC.

The table lists this clonotype with a few counts. This may be a read error: a much more frequent sequence differs by one nucleotide. The chain recombines TRBV5-6 with TRBJ2-4; tentatively, D is TRBD1 (5 bases). Per the germline V gene, CDR1 is SGHDT and CDR2 is YYEEEE. The CDR3 consists of 14 residues. CDR3 sequence reads: CVSSLGHSINIQYF. The CDR3 DNA sequence: TGTGTCAGCAGCTTGGGGCACAGCATAAACATTCAGTACTTC.

Concerning this clonotype itself: One end of the junction varies from germline; a read error may be responsible. The DNA of the CDR3 is TGTGCCAGCAAGCCTTCGTCGGGGGGGTTACAAGAGAACCAGTACTTC. The encoded protein is CASKPSSGGLQENQYF. This sequence joins TRBV6-2 or TRBV6-3 and TRBJ2-5, with 8 positions matching TRBD2. CDR3 length: 16 residues. Germline CDR1 and CDR2: MNHEY and SVGEGT.

This sequence joins TRBV11-2 and TRBJ1-1; a weak D match, TRBD1 (5 bases). Per the germline V gene, CDR1 is SGHAT and CDR2 is FQNNGV. V gave up 5 bases and J gave up 6 bases, with 16 bases separating them. The CDR3 covers 14 residues. The CDR3 sequence is CASSLWNEGSEAFF. CDR3 nucleotides: TGTGCCAGCAGCCTCTGGAATGAGGGGTCTGAAGCTTTCTTT.

This clonotype was seen a few times. It may be a read error: a sequence one base away is much more abundant. The CDR3 DNA follows: TGTGCCATCAGTGAGCCATCTAAAAACATTCAGTACTTC. It translates to CAISEPSKNIQYF. The chain combines TRBV10-3 with TRBJ2-4; unclear D gene. Germline lookup yields CDR1 ENHRY and CDR2 SYGVKD. The V gene lost 2 bases and the J gene lost 4 bases, with 6 bases spanning the gap. This CDR3 has 13 residues.

In this sample, this clonotype turned up many times. The chain joins TRBV10-2 to TRBJ2-7; no firm D call. In germline, CDR1 is WSHSY, CDR2 SAAADI. Trimming took off 4 bases at V and 6 bases at J, with 10 bases between the two ends. CDR3 length equals 12 residues. Here the CDR3 reads CASSVNYGEQYF. The CDR3 DNA reads TGCGCCAGCAGTGTCAATTACGGCGAGCAGTACTTC.

Concerning this clonotype itself: The germline gene is not matched at one end of the junction; a read error may be the cause. This rearrangement joins TRBV11-1 to TRBJ2-3; 10 nucleotides match TRBD2. Germline CDR1 and CDR2: SGHAT and FQDESV (reference sequence). The CDR3 has 16 residues. The CDR3 DNA reads as TGTGCCAACAGCCTCGGGACTAGCGCACAAACAGATACGCGGTATTTT. Protein: CANSLGTSAQTDTRYF.

Details on this clonotype: At one boundary the junction diverges from the germline segment, which might be a read error. This rearrangement joins TRBV6-2 or TRBV6-3 to TRBJ1-5, with 8 bases aligning to TRBD1. The germline CDR1 and CDR2 sequences are MNHEY and SVGEGT. The CDR3 sequence is 16 residues long. DNA for the CDR3: TGTGCCAGCAGTAAGGGGGACAGGAGTGGCAATCAGCACCAGCATTTT. Translated, it gives CASSKGDRSGNQHQHF.

With respect to this clonotype: The germline gene is not matched at one end of the junction; a read error may be the cause. This chain links TRBV11-2 with TRBJ1-6; D gene unclear. The CDR3 has 15 amino acids. CDR1 and CDR2 (germline): SGHAT, FQNNGV. CDR3 loop: CASSLQYSYNSLLHF. The CDR3 DNA follows: TGTGCCAGCAGCTTACAGTACTCCTATAATTCACTCCTCCACTTT.